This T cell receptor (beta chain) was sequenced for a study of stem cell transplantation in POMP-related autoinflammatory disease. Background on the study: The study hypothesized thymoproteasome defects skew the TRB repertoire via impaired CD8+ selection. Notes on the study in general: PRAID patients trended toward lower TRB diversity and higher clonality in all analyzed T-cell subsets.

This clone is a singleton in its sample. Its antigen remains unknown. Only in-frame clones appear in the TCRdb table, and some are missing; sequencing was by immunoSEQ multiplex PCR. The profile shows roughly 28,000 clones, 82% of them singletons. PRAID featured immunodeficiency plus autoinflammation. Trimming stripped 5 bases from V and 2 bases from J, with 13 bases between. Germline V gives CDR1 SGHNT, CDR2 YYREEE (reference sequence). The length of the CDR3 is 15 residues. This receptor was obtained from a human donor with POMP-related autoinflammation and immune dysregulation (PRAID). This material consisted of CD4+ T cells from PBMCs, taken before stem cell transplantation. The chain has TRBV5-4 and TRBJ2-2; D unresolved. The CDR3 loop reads CASSYAWRNTGELFF. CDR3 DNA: TGTGCCAGCAGTTACGCTTGGAGAAACACCGGGGAGCTGTTTTTT.